The text below deals with one T cell receptor delta chain. A read error likely explains why the TCRdb protein, taken from a much larger clone, differs from this DNA's translation at residue 17; the protein shown is translated from the DNA. The CDR3 extends over 19 amino acids. Germline values: CDR1 GEAIGNYY, CDR2 EKD. The data belong to a study of gamma-delta T cells after stem cell transplantation. TCRdb reanalysed the RT-PCR reads with CATT. Of about 2,100 delta-chain clones in the sample, approximately 3.1% were seen once. Material for sequencing was gamma-delta T cells. This rearrangement joins TRDV2 to TRDJ3; 8 bases match TRDD3. The sequence derives from a human donor. It is not recorded whose cells these are; they may come from a transplant donor. The CDR3 DNA reads as TGTGCCTGTGACACTGGGGGATTCTCTCGCTCCTGGGACACCCGACAGACGTTTTTC. This codes for CACDTGGFSRSWDTRQTFF.